The clone carrying this TCR beta chain was recorded a few times. Its specificity is unknown. TCRdb independently ran MiXCR on the 5' RACE reads; one entry per CDR3 protein. The table includes about 890,000 distinct CDR3 sequences, 9% to 15% detected once. These data come from a study of identical twins. Study-level points and caveats: In beta out-of-frame sequences, the excess sharing between twins was weaker. Recombination models fit unrelated individuals' TCR alpha sharing but underestimated twins'.

These same records also appear under a second study, on yellow fever vaccine responses in identical twins.

The sequence derives from a woman aged 18-35 years in good health. Sequencing was carried out using PBMCs.

CDR3 in amino acids: CASSLRVGPYNSPLHF. The DNA for the CDR3 is TGTGCCAGCAGTTTAAGGGTGGGGCCCTATAATTCACCCCTCCACTTT. The V call is TRBV12-3 or TRBV12-4, the J call TRBJ1-6; tentatively, D is TRBD1 (5 bases). Between the trimmed V and J ends, which lost 2 bases and 2 bases, there was a span of 10 bases. The CDR3 consists of 16 residues.